These T cell receptor beta chains were read from a single sample in a study of radiotherapy plus CTLA-4 blockade in lung cancer. Libraries were prepared by immunoSEQ multiplex PCR; TCRdb keeps only in-frame clonotypes and omits some of them. The table records 65,000 to 85,000 clones, 70% to 85% of them present only once. The specimen was peripheral blood, collected from a patient treated with radiotherapy plus ipilimumab. The receptors originated from a human donor with non-small cell lung cancer whose response to radiotherapy plus ipilimumab could not be evaluated. The CDR3 runs from the conserved cysteine through the conserved F or W. The D gene is left open where the match is weak. Where a row states a size, it is once, few, many or the class of an expanded clone; other rows omit it.

D gene: TRBD1
J gene: TRBJ1-2
CDR3 length: 14
V gene: TRBV11-3
clone size: .
CDR3 DNA: TGTGCCAGCAGCACGACAGGGATCAGCTATGGCTACACCTTC
CDR3 protein: CASSTTGISYGYTF

D gene: TRBD2
J gene: TRBJ2-3
CDR3 length: 17
V gene: TRBV4-2
clone size: .
CDR3 DNA: TGTGCCAGCAGCCAAGCGCCCGGGACTAGCGGGCCAGATACGCAGTATTTT
CDR3 protein: CASSQAPGTSGPDTQYF

D gene: .
J gene: TRBJ2-1
CDR3 length: 14
V gene: TRBV6-6
clone size: few
CDR3 DNA: TGTGCCAGCAGTTACTCGGGCAGATACAATGAGCAGTTCTTC
CDR3 protein: CASSYSGRYNEQFF

D gene: .
J gene: TRBJ1-6
CDR3 length: 14
V gene: TRBV7-2
clone size: .
CDR3 DNA: TGTGCCAGCAGCTTCAAACAGTGGAATTCACCCCTCCACTTT
CDR3 protein: CASSFKQWNSPLHF

D gene: .
J gene: TRBJ2-2
CDR3 length: 12
V gene: TRBV30
clone size: .
CDR3 DNA: TGTGCCTGGGCTACAGACACCGGGGAGCTGTTTTTT
CDR3 protein: CAWATDTGELFF

D gene: TRBD1
J gene: TRBJ1-6
CDR3 length: 15
V gene: TRBV5-4
clone size: .
CDR3 DNA: TGTGCCAGCAGCTTGGAACAGGGGGCCTGGGCACCCCTCCACTTT
CDR3 protein: CASSLEQGAWAPLHF

D gene: .
J gene: TRBJ1-1
CDR3 length: 14
V gene: TRBV11-3
clone size: .
CDR3 DNA: TGTGCCAGCAGCCAAGAAGGGGGGGACACTGAAGCTTTCTTT
CDR3 protein: CASSQEGGDTEAFF

D gene: .
J gene: TRBJ1-1
CDR3 length: 12
V gene: TRBV19
clone size: .
CDR3 DNA: TGTGCCAGTAGTATAGCCGCAGGGGAGGCTTTCTTT
CDR3 protein: CASSIAAGEAFF

D gene: TRBD1
J gene: TRBJ2-7
CDR3 length: 14
V gene: TRBV10-3
clone size: once
CDR3 DNA: TGTGCCATCAGGACAGGGGGCCCGAGCTACGAGCAGTACTTC
CDR3 protein: CAIRTGGPSYEQYF

D gene: TRBD1
J gene: TRBJ1-2
CDR3 length: 16
V gene: TRBV4-3
clone size: .
CDR3 DNA: TGCGCCAGCAGCCAGATCCCGGGACAGCCTAACTATGGCTACACCTTC
CDR3 protein: CASSQIPGQPNYGYTF